This T cell receptor (beta chain) is drawn from a study of blood T cell repertoires in COVID-19. Study information: Italy, Spain and the United States were the sources of the convalescent and acute COVID-19 samples.

Repertoires were generated with immunoSEQ multiplex PCR, while TCRdb's copy carries only in-frame clones and drops some. The sample shows approximately 280,000 clones, 90% of them seen only once. Germline loops: CDR1 MNHEY, CDR2 SVGEGT. The V gene end was trimmed by 1 base and the J gene end by 7 bases; junction bases not matched to a gene: 6. The CDR3 length is 14 residues. This chain joins TRBV6-2 or TRBV6-3 and TRBJ1-2, with TRBD1 identical over 7 bases. This sequence originates from a woman between 18 and 30 years old with acute COVID-19. Sequenced: PBMCs or T cells enriched from blood (not recorded which). CDR3: CASSYYRGRTGYTF. The CDR3, as DNA: TGTGCCAGCAGTTACTATAGGGGGCGCACTGGCTACACCTTC.